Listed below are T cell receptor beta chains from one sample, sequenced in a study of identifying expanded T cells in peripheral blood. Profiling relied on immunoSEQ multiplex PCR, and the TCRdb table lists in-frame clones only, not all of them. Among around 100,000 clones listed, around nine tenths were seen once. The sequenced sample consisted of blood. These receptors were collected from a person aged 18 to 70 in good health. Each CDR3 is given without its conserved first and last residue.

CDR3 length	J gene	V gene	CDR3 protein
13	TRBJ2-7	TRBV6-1	ASSGTSGGTYEQY
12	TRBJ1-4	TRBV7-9	ASSLSPSNEKLF
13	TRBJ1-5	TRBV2	ASRRQGSGNQPQH
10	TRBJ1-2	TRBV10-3	AISGRLDGYT
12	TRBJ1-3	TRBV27	ASSTGVSGNTIY
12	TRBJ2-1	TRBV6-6	ASSKDRKYNEQF
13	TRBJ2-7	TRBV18	ASSPSRDRDDEQY
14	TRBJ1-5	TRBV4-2	ASSPHLTGGNQPQH
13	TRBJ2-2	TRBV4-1	ASSPGQGDDGELF
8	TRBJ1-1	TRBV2	ASGGTEAF
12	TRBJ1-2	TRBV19	ASSPGQGIYGYT
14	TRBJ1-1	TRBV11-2	ASSLTSQLLNTEAF
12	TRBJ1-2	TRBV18	ASSPSGGNYGYT
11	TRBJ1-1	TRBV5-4	ASSDYGVTEAF
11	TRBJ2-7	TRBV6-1	ASRGGQSYEQY
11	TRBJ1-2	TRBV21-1	ASSNRDVYGYT
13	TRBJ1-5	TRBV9	ASSIGDRVGQPQH
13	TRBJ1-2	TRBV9	ASSVTGGRPYGYT
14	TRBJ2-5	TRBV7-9	ASSLGLGGVRETQY
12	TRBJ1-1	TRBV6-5	ASSPLGLNTEAF
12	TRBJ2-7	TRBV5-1	ASSLLATDYEQY
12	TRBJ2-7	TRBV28	ASNPGTGIDEQY
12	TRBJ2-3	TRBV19	ASRTGTGGTTQY
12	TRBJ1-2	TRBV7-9	ASRAGQGNYGYT
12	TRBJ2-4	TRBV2	ASRTGTAQNIQY
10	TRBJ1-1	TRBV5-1	ASSPDRTEAF
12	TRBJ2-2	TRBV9	ASSASGGHGELF
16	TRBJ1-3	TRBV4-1	ASSQDRGRTGGGNTIY
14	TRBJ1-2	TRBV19	ASSDPAGGSPYGYT
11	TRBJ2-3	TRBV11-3	ASSPNPLDTQY
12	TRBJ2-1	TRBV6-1	ASIYTTGLDEQF
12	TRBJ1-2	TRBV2	ASRAGLGTYGYT
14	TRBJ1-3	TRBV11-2	ASSILTGYSGNTIY
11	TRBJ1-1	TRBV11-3	ASSLGMNTEAF
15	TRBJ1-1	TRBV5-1	ASSPRWTDLMNTEAF
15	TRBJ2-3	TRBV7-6	ASSLIATATATDTQY
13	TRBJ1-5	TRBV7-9	ASSPPGTGHQPQH
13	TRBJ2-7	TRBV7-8	ASSLGLVGLGEQY
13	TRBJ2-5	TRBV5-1	ASSLGSAGQETQY
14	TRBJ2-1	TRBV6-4	ASSADRVGSYNEQF
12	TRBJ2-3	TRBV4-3	ASSRQGDKDTQY
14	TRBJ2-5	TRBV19	ASRGIGTGTQETQY